The entry that follows covers one TCR beta chain sequence. The target of this receptor is not known. The sample holds no much larger clone one base away, and base qualities are not on file. Library prep was done by the immunoSEQ multiplex PCR assay. For the multiplex PCR, a mixture combining 60 forward primers for TCR Vbeta segments and 13 reverse primers for TCR Jbeta segments was used. The CDR3 region of rearranged TCR beta genes was amplified from genomic DNA with a multiplex PCR assay. The amplified TCR beta libraries were sequenced on the Illumina HiSeq System as 87-base-pair reads. Turning to the authors' computational methods: A later analysis tallied around 82 million unique TCR beta chains across the approximately 670 repertoires, and some 12 million of those chains were shared by two or more donors. Raw reads were error-corrected and collapsed into unique sequences by a nearest-neighbor algorithm in which closely related sequences were merged to remove PCR and sequencing errors. CDR3 sequences were aligned to IMGT reference sequences to assign V, D and J gene segments. For a sequence to be retained, a match of at least six nucleotides to both a V gene segment and a J gene segment was required. Rearrangements were called productive when the CDR3 lacked stop codons and stayed in frame with V and J; all others were non-productive. Following IMGT convention, CDR3 was defined as the stretch from the second conserved V-encoded cysteine to the conserved J-encoded phenylalanine. The earlier analysis of 587 of the donors excluded sequences that lacked an unambiguous match to a single V gene segment. An earlier analysis of 587 of the donors called V segments functional above 56.7% productive rearrangements and segregating when the between-donor standard deviation exceeded 5%. To diagnose cytomegalovirus status from the catalog of TCR beta chain sequences, a statistical classification framework was built. A later analysis assigned V and J genes by comparing TCR nucleotide sequences with IMGT/GENE-DB human TR gene sequences. A later analysis assigned CDR3 sequences and most-parsimonious VDJ recombination scenarios with the TCRdist pipeline. In a later analysis, each TCR beta chain was defined by its CDR3 amino acid sequence together with its V-gene family, and reads without a unique V-gene family were excluded. To address suspected cross-contamination and a sequencing artifact, a later analysis removed around 590 highly shared, low-generation-probability nucleotide sequences. For each public chain, a later analysis derived a clonal expansion index from normalized ranks of inferred template counts within each repertoire. In a later analysis, generation probabilities were computed with a VDJ recombination model fitted to out-of-frame rearrangements, and the resulting probabilities were checked against IGoR. Hypergeometric tests were used in a later analysis to score TCR-TCR, TCR-HLA and TCR-CMV co-occurrence, with a repertoire-size bias correction applied to the TCR pairs. A later analysis estimated false discovery rates by permuting HLA or CMV assignments 20 times. A later analysis grouped co-occurring TCRs with DBSCAN, adding TCRdist sequence similarity when clustering within HLA-allele-positive subsets. For co-occurrence clustering, repertoires with fewer than 30,000 or more than 120,000 public chains were excluded, along with five repertoires with anomalous nucleotide sharing. In its TCRdb copy, this immuneACCESS table keeps in-frame sequences only and misses some clones. Where compared with another copy, unresolved V genes explain less than half of these, and the others have no known cause. Clone size and V and J calls were adopted from that table, with D and trimming inferred from the DNA. Across this sample there are about 150,000 clones, with around 80% seen only once. Roughly 4% of the sample lies in the top ten.

The data were taken from a study of cytomegalovirus exposure and HLA in healthy donors (dated by TCRdb to the late 2010s). In terms of the full investigation: In an earlier analysis of fewer than 750 of the donors, roughly 300 Gb of sequence data and 117 million unique TCR beta sequences from roughly 180 million T cells were reported. Roughly 5 DR-DQ haplotypes were handled as single units for association and clustering, since linkage in the cohort was strong. Alongside the repertoire data, information on donor age, sex, ethnicity and CMV serostatus was compiled. The study aimed to test whether signatures of past pathogen exposure could be identified by cataloging public T cell receptors. A later genetic analysis used genome-wide SNP genotypes for 398 of the 666 donors, treating that subset as a discovery cohort. The genetic ancestry cluster associated with self-reported Caucasian donors included 80% to 90% of the roughly 400 genotyped donors. A later analysis re-examined previously published TCR beta repertoires from more than 600 donors and added high-resolution HLA genotyping to investigate patterns of TCR occurrence. Among 300 to 500 genotyped donors of the cohort, an average of roughly 230,000 unique TCR beta nucleotide sequences was sequenced per donor, of which 15% to 20% were non-productive. Using immunosequencing, the study profiled T cell repertoires from fewer than 700 subjects and related those repertoires to cytomegalovirus serostatus. The later analysis used no new phenotypic data to find candidate immune exposures, relying instead on TCR beta sequences and their occurrence across donors. An earlier analysis of some 500 of the donors used high-throughput TCR beta sequencing to judge whether each TCR beta V gene segment behaved as functional or pseudogenic. To predict cytomegalovirus infection status, the study combined high-throughput TCR immunosequencing, statistical association of individual TCRs with disease status, and machine learning. Every discovery cohort repertoire had been produced on one sequencing platform. HLA typing covered class I and class II loci at four-digit resolution. An early release covering some 640 HLA-typed donors comprised about 300 gigabases of sequencing data and around 80 million unique TCR sequences. Besides the first cohort of around 700 subjects, a separate validation cohort made up of over 95 different subjects was used. Typing coverage varied by locus: roughly 620-640 donors for A, B, C, DRB1 and DQB1; 500 to 550 for DQA1; nearly 610 for DPA1; 400 to 480 for DPB1.

The cohort consisted of fewer than 700 healthy bone marrow donors. At the time of sampling, all cohort members were nominally healthy, though unrecorded immune exposures were likely present. The donor tested CMV seronegative and was one of the 352 seronegative cohort members. Each donor provided a peripheral blood sample, and peripheral blood mononuclear cells were used for TCR beta sequencing. The Qiagen DNeasy Blood Extraction Kit was used to extract genomic DNA from the blood cell samples. What the work shows at the level of the full study, not this receptor alone: A later analysis associated some 17,000 TCR beta sequences with specific HLA alleles at a false discovery rate of 0.05. Linkage disequilibrium might explain the correlated functional status among segregating V segments, but an unknown experimental factor could not be ruled out. Most TCR sequences were observed very rarely across donors, whereas some public TCRs were present in many individuals. A later analysis reported that several top co-occurrence clusters appeared linked to parvovirus B19, influenza, CMV and Epstein-Barr virus. Compared with equally common non-associated chains, HLA-associated TCR beta chains in a later analysis were more clonally expanded and had lower generation probabilities. An association between a missense DCLRE1C variant and V-gene and J-gene trimming of TCR beta chains was found in a later genetic analysis and replicated in an independent cohort. The only immune exposure information available for the cohort was CMV serostatus. A further reported finding was that TCR beta sequences accurately predicted the HLA-A and HLA-B alleles for most subjects in the first cohort. In an earlier analysis of about 600 of the donors, most TCR beta V segments appeared in productive rearrangements about 87% or about 30% of the time, broadly matching IMGT annotations. Roughly uniform sequencing depth across donors was assumed in presence/absence analyses, although this assumption may not hold. Because some donors lacked HLA typing at each locus, the association tests relied only on the typed subset. A later analysis found that TCR association rates varied across HLA loci, with DRB1 alleles showing the most associated TCRs and HLA-C alleles the fewest. The classifier was reported to diagnose cytomegalovirus status with high specificity and sensitivity in both the original and validation cohorts. In a later genetic analysis, fewer N-insertions in productive TCRs were reported among donors in an Asian-associated ancestry cluster than the approximately 670-donor mean. In a later analysis, most CMV-associated TCR beta chains were found to appear HLA-restricted, with HLA associations seemingly driven largely by CMV exposure. A group of highly shared sequence variants was considered likely to be a technical artifact of the sequencing pipeline. This cohort had only TCR beta chains sequenced, and the lack of alpha or paired-chain data limited which features could be detected. The earlier analysis of some 560 of the donors excluded some 15 rarely observed V segments, including chromosome 9 orphons, because counts were too low. A total of around 150 TCR beta chains were listed by the study as associated with cytomegalovirus. When HLA alleles, especially DR and DQ, strongly co-occurred, attributing TCR associations to individual alleles was difficult. The authors suggested that the approach could potentially be generalized to other disease states and immunological phenotypes. In vitro tests confirmed that a few of the cytomegalovirus-associated TCR beta chains recognize cytomegalovirus antigens. Some IMGT-functional V segments, including TRBV6-2 and TRBV6-3, could not be distinguished by the 87-base-pair reads and were therefore excluded.

The CDR3 starts with the cysteine, ends with the phenylalanine, and has 14 residues. Left in the record is the CDR3 DNA by itself, 42 bases read in frame from the first base. The germline V gene yields MNHNS for CDR1 and SASEGT for CDR2. At the junction V is shortened by 3 bases and J by 4 bases, with 13 bases in between. Source material: PBMCs. The receptor was derived from a woman aged 40-49 years in good health and CMV-seronegative. The chain is made from TRBV6-1 and TRBJ2-7; the D gene is possibly TRBD1, with 6 bases matching. The CDR3 is CASSDPDRRYEQYF. The nucleotides are TGTGCCAGCAGTGACCCGGACAGACGATACGAGCAGTACTTC.